Following are 26 T cell receptor beta chains from one sample sequenced in a study of human T cells and chemical hapten exposure. Time point of the sample: healthy volunteer bleed at 6 weeks. It was from unfractionated whole blood that total RNA was extracted. TCRdb re-called the RACE reads through MiXCR, storing one row per CDR3 protein. The table includes about 47,000 distinct CDR3 sequences, 3.7% detected once. The sample consisted of whole blood. These receptors all come from a human donor in good health. Some clones in this sample may be carry-over from other donors' samples.

This clonotype was observed at least ten times. The junction shows a germline mismatch at one end, possibly a read error. The chain combines TRBV20-1 with TRBJ2-7; the match to TRBD2 covers 8 bases. This CDR3 is built from 12 residues. Looked up from germline, CDR1 is DFQATT and CDR2 is SNEGSKA (reference sequence). The CDR3: CSASPLKVAGTF. The CDR3 region has the DNA TGCAGTGCTAGCCCACTGAAGGTAGCGGGGACTTTC.

This clonotype was observed many times. The V gene is TRBV4-1, the J gene TRBJ2-5, with D perhaps matching TRBD1 or TRBD2 (5 bases each). Germline CDR1 reads MGHRA; CDR2 reads YSYEKL. The CDR3 length is 16 residues. V lost 1 base to trimming and J lost 11 bases, with 23 bases between them. As DNA, the CDR3 is TGCGCCAGCAGCCAAGCCCCAGGTAGTCGGGACGGTCCTCAGTACTTC. Protein product: CASSQAPGSRDGPQYF.

There are many counts of this clonotype. This chain uses TRBV27 with TRBJ1-5; D unclear. Trimming left V 0 bases short and J 3 bases short, with 3 bases between. Germline V lookup: CDR1 MNHEY, CDR2 SMNVEV (reference sequence). This CDR3 is 13 amino acids long. The CDR3 protein is CASSLSTNQPQHF. CDR3 nucleotides: TGTGCCAGCAGTTTATCGACCAATCAGCCCCAGCATTTT.

In its sample, this clonotype was seen a few times. The rearrangement links TRBV25-1 to TRBJ2-7, with 7 bases matching TRBD1. CDR1 is MGHDK and CDR2 is SYGVNS in the germline V gene. V shed 3 bases and J 7 bases; nucleotides not matched to a gene: 0. The CDR3 has 11 amino acids. As DNA, the CDR3 is TGTGCCAGCAGTGAGACAGGGGAGCAGTACTTC. It codes for CASSETGEQYF.

This clonotype occurred many times. The chain links TRBV7-3 to TRBJ1-5; no firm D call. This CDR3 is built from 13 residues. CDR1 and CDR2 from the germline V gene are SGHTA and FQGTGA. V dropped 5 bases and J dropped 7 bases, with 12 bases sitting between them. CDR3 region: CASSLSLGQPQHF. The CDR3, as DNA: TGTGCCAGCAGCCTCAGTCTGGGCCAGCCCCAGCATTTT.

This clonotype was observed many times. The V gene is TRBV14, the J gene TRBJ2-7, with 7 bases fitting TRBD1. The ends lost 0 bases at V and 0 bases at J; junction bases unmatched: 8. The CDR3 has 17 amino acids. Germline V gene data show CDR1 as SGHDN and CDR2 as FVKESK. The CDR3 protein is CASSQDFGQAVSYEQYF. The CDR3 DNA sequence: TGTGCCAGCAGCCAAGATTTCGGACAGGCGGTCTCCTACGAGCAGTACTTC. The full variable domain, its missing parts supplied by reference TRBV14 and TRBJ2-7, is EAGVTQFPSHSVIEKGQTVTLRCDPISGHDNLYWYRRVMGKEIKFLLHFVKESKQDESGMPNNRFLAERTGGTYSTLKVQPAELEDSGVYFCASSQDFGQAVSYEQYFGPGTRLTVT.

The sample holds many counts of this clonotype. The V call is TRBV5-4, the J call TRBJ2-4; TRBD2 matches at 12 bases. The germline CDR1 and CDR2 sequences are SGHNT and YYREEE (reference sequence). V dropped 4 bases and J dropped 6; count of bases not matched to a gene: 8. This CDR3 region has 16 residues. The CDR3 coding sequence is TGTGCCAGCAGCCGTCGACTAGCGGGAGAGGGAAACATTCAGTACTTC. Its translation: CASSRRLAGEGNIQYF. The variable domain in full, with the rest retrieved from reference TRBV5-4 and TRBJ2-4, is ETGVTQSPTHLIKTRGQQVTLRCSSQSGHNTVSWYQQALGQGPQFIFQYYREEENGRGNFPPRFSGLQFPNYSSELNVNALELDDSALYLCASSRRLAGEGNIQYFGAGTRLSVL.

The sample holds a few counts of this clonotype. The chain combines TRBV14 with TRBJ1-6; D gene ambiguous. The CDR3 is 13 residues long. In germline, CDR1 is SGHDN, CDR2 FVKESK. Trimming shortened V by 0 bases and J by 8 bases, and 5 bases separated the two germline ends. The CDR3 bases are TGTGCCAGCAGCCAAGACATGTATTCACCCCTCCACTTT. Protein: CASSQDMYSPLHF.

This clonotype was observed at least ten times. V and J are TRBV3-1 and TRBJ2-1; a possible D gene is TRBD2 (6 bases). The CDR3 is 16 residues long. V shed 4 bases and J shed 7 bases, with 20 bases lying between them. Germline-derived CDR1 and CDR2 are LGHDT and YNNKEL (reference sequence). The CDR3 DNA reads as TGTGCCAGCAGCCCATTTGGGACTTCCGTAGGGAATGAGCAGTTCTTC. This gives the protein CASSPFGTSVGNEQFF.

In the case of this clonotype: This may be a read error, as it is one base from a much larger clone. The J gene is TRBJ2-2, the V gene TRBV28, with 8 bases identical to TRBD1. The CDR3 length is 15 residues. Germline loops: CDR1 MDHEN, CDR2 SYDVKM. The CDR3 reads CASSLGQGNTEELFF. CDR3 bases: TGTGCCAGCAGTTTAGGACAGGGAAACACCGAGGAGCTGTTTTTT.

There are many counts of this clonotype. The rearrangement joins TRBV4-2 to TRBJ1-1; D remains ambiguous. V was pared by 4 bases and J by 5 bases, with 5 bases between. The CDR3 covers 11 residues. The germline V gene encodes CDR1 LGHNA and CDR2 YNFKEQ. CDR3 sequence: CASSLTTEAFF. CDR3 DNA: TGTGCCAGCAGCCTCACGACTGAAGCTTTCTTT.

This clonotype was recorded many times. V and J are TRBV5-6 and TRBJ2-7; D not certain. V lost 1 base and J 0 bases, leaving 8 bases between the germline ends. The length of the CDR3 is 14 residues. Germline assignment: CDR1 SGHDT and CDR2 YYEEEE. The CDR3 DNA sequence: TGTGCCAGCAGCTTGTACCCCAGCTCCTACGAGCAGTACTTC. It encodes CASSLYPSSYEQYF.

At least ten counts were recorded for this clonotype. CDR3 in amino acids: CASSSRLAGADTQYF. In DNA form, the CDR3 reads TGTGCCAGCAGTTCCCGACTAGCCGGCGCAGATACGCAGTATTTT. The V gene is TRBV28, the J gene TRBJ2-3; TRBD2 matches at 7 bases. The CDR3 runs 15 residues. Trimming at V came to 4 bases and at J to 4 bases, leaving 8 bases not matched to a gene. The germline gives CDR1 MDHEN, CDR2 SYDVKM.

The gene calls are TRBV20-1 and TRBJ2-3; TRBD2 matches 7 bases. This CDR3 spans 14 amino acids. CDR1 and CDR2 from the germline V gene are DFQATT and SNEGSKA (reference sequence). V shed 6 bases, J shed 0 bases, and the junction held 6 bases outside the gene matches. The CDR3 DNA reads TGCAGTGCCCAGCGGGATTCTAGCACAGATACGCAGTATTTT. Translating it yields CSAQRDSSTDTQYF.

This clonotype occurred many times. V and J are TRBV25-1 and TRBJ1-1, with D tentatively TRBD1 (6 bases). The CDR3 runs to 17 residues. V lost 2 bases and J lost 1, with 17 bases in between. The germline V gene encodes CDR1 MGHDK and CDR2 SYGVNS. In DNA form, the CDR3 reads TGTGCCAGCAGTGAACCGGGGACAAGGACCGGGAACACTGAAGCTTTCTTT. This gives the protein CASSEPGTRTGNTEAFF.

The table lists this clonotype with many counts. This rearrangement joins TRBV7-9 to TRBJ2-7, with D unclear. V was shortened by 4 bases and J by 7 bases, with 11 bases between the two germline ends. The CDR3 is 12 residues long. Germline lookup yields CDR1 SEHNR and CDR2 FQNEAQ (reference sequence). The CDR3 reads CASSSLGQEQYF. The CDR3 nucleotides are TGTGCCAGCAGCTCCCTAGGTCAGGAGCAGTACTTC. The variable domain in full, with the rest retrieved from reference TRBV7-9 and TRBJ2-7, is DTGVSQNPRHKITKRGQNVTFRCDPISEHNRLYWYRQTLGQGPEFLTYFQNEAQLEKSRLLSDRFSAERPKGSFSTLEIQRTEQGDSAMYLCASSSLGQEQYFGPGTRLTVT.

This clonotype has ten or more counts. The rearrangement joins TRBV29-1 to TRBJ2-1; 8 bases line up with TRBD2. V was clipped by 0 bases and J by 7 bases; unmatched bases: 11. The CDR3 consists of 16 residues. Germline loops: CDR1 SQVTM, CDR2 ANQGSEA. The CDR3 coding sequence is TGCAGCGTTGAAGACGTAGCGGGACCACTTTGGAATGAGCAGTTCTTC. This gives the protein CSVEDVAGPLWNEQFF.

The rearrangement links TRBV28 to TRBJ1-5; D perhaps matches TRBD1 (6 bases). Germline CDR1 and CDR2: MDHEN and SYDVKM. Deletions cut 7 bases from V and 3 bases from J, with 22 bases between. This CDR3 region has 17 residues. The CDR3 coding sequence is TGTGCCAGCATCCCCCTTACGGCGGGGGCGGACAATCAGCCCCAGCATTTT. It encodes CASIPLTAGADNQPQHF.

This clonotype was picked up many times. The CDR3 DNA follows: TGTGCCAGCAGGATGGACAGGAACTACGAGCAGTACTTC. It translates to CASRMDRNYEQYF. The rearrangement links TRBV12-3 or TRBV12-4 to TRBJ2-7; 7 nucleotides agree with TRBD1. V was pared by 6 bases and J by 3 bases, with 5 bases of the junction left unmatched. This CDR3 is built from 13 residues.

This clonotype was counted at least ten times. In DNA form, the CDR3 reads TGTGCCAGCAGCCACGGGACAGGTAGCTACGAGCAGTACTTC. Translated, it gives CASSHGTGSYEQYF. This chain connects TRBV5-6 to TRBJ2-7, with 8 nucleotides matching TRBD1. J was trimmed by 3 bases and V by 4 bases; bases with no gene match: 6. The CDR3 consists of 14 residues. CDR1 SGHDT and CDR2 YYEEEE come from the germline V gene. The full variable domain, in which reference TRBV5-6 and TRBJ2-7 provide the parts outside the CDR3, is DAGVTQSPTHLIKTRGQQVTLRCSPKSGHDTVSWYQQALGQGPQFIFQYYEEEERQRGNFPDRFSGHQFPNYSSELNVNALLLGDSALYLCASSHGTGSYEQYFGPGTRLTVT.

In this sample, this clonotype turned up many times. This sequence joins TRBV28 and TRBJ2-7, with 11 nucleotides matching TRBD2. The germline V gene encodes CDR1 MDHEN and CDR2 SYDVKM. Losses at the gene ends were 2 bases for V and 7 bases for J; bases not matched to a gene: 4. The CDR3 loop spans 14 amino acids. CDR3 in DNA: TGTGCCAGCAGTTTACTAGCGGGAGGAGGGGAGCAGTACTTC. Encoded protein: CASSLLAGGGEQYF.

This clonotype came up many times. V and J are TRBV7-9 and TRBJ2-2; maybe TRBD1 (5 bases). Germline loops: CDR1 SEHNR, CDR2 FQNEAQ (reference sequence). Between the trimmed V and J ends, which lost 10 bases and 0 bases, there was a span of 9 bases. The CDR3 has 13 amino acids. This CDR3 is CATWTPNTGELFF. The DNA for the CDR3 is TGTGCCACCTGGACACCGAACACCGGGGAGCTGTTTTTT.

The chain recombines TRBV24-1 with TRBJ2-3; 13 bases align to TRBD2. After removal of 9 bases from V and 6 bases from J, the junction contained 8 bases not matched to a gene. The V gene's germline CDR1 is KGHDR and CDR2 SFDVKD. The length of the CDR3 is 15 residues. Written as DNA, the CDR3 is TGTGCCACCGGGGGGGGACTAGCGGGATCGGATACGCAGTATTTT. It yields the protein CATGGGLAGSDTQYF.

This clonotype was observed a handful of times. The J gene is TRBJ2-7, the V gene TRBV7-9; D possibly corresponds to TRBD2 (6 bases). Germline V gene data show CDR1 as SEHNR and CDR2 as FQNEAQ (reference sequence). The CDR3 spans 17 residues. The ends were cut back, 5 bases at V and 1 base at J, with 21 bases in the middle. CDR3 region: CASSPRQMAGKSYEQYF. The CDR3 DNA follows: TGTGCCAGCAGCCCAAGGCAGATGGCGGGAAAATCCTACGAGCAGTACTTC.

This clonotype has a count of ten or more. The chain links TRBV6-5 to TRBJ1-1; TRBD1 is a possible D gene (6 bases). Between the trimmed V and J ends, which lost 6 bases and 4 bases, there was a span of 24 bases. CDR3 length equals 17 residues. Germline CDR1 reads MNHEY; CDR2 reads SVGAGI. The CDR3 bases are TGTGCCAGCAGCCGTCCAGTCGTACAGGGAGGGAGCACTGAAGCTTTCTTT. Encoded protein: CASSRPVVQGGSTEAFF.

This clonotype was found many times. The chain has TRBV6-6 and TRBJ2-2; D remains unclear. CDR3 length: 16 residues. Germline assignment: CDR1 MNHNY and CDR2 SVGAGI (reference sequence). Trimming took 3 bases from V and 7 from J, leaving 18 bases between them. This CDR3 is CASSYLPVGSGGELFF. For the CDR3, the DNA is TGTGCCAGCAGTTATTTACCTGTGGGGTCGGGCGGGGAGCTGTTTTTT.